Each of the 19 T cell receptor beta chains below was sequenced from the same sample in a study of T cells in Graves' hyperthyroidism and ophthalmopathy. The source material, RNA transcripts, was used to amplify TCR beta CDR3 regions. An initial round of RT-PCR targeting the TCR CDR3 relied on the HTBI primer set. TCRdb fed the multiplex PCR reads into MiXCR, producing one record per CDR3 protein. The table shows hundreds of thousands of distinct CDR3 sequences, with about 13% occurring only once. The sequenced material came from blood. The receptors derive from a woman younger than 30 with Graves' hyperthyroidism.

There are many counts of this clonotype. The CDR3 sequence is CASSYLENTEAFF. CDR3 sequence (DNA): TGTGCCAGCAGTTACTTGGAGAACACTGAAGCTTTCTTT. The V gene is TRBV6-2 or TRBV6-3, the J gene TRBJ1-1; D ambiguous. V lost 1 base to trimming and J lost 1 base, with 4 bases between them. The CDR3 length is 13 residues. Germline V lookup: CDR1 MNHEY, CDR2 SVGEGT.

Only one count was recorded for this clonotype. This sequence joins TRBV10-3 and TRBJ2-1; the match to TRBD2 covers 14 bases. This CDR3 is built from 14 residues. V lost 6 bases and J lost 10; bases outside the gene matches: 5. Germline assignment: CDR1 ENHRY and CDR2 SYGVKD. Written as DNA, the CDR3 is TGTGCCATCAGGATGGGACTAGCGGGAGAGGAGCAGTTCTTC. Its translation is CAIRMGLAGEEQFF.

Of note for this clonotype: At one boundary the junction diverges from the germline segment, which might be a read error. The genes are TRBV3-1 and TRBJ2-2; the match to TRBD1 covers 9 bases. The CDR3 sequence is 15 residues long. Germline loops: CDR1 LGHDT, CDR2 YNNKEL (reference sequence). CDR3 DNA sequence: TGTGCCAGCAGTTCCCCGGGACAGGGTCAATGGGAGCTGCTTTTT. As protein: CASSSPGQGQWELLF.

Many counts were recorded for this clonotype. The CDR3 DNA reads as TGCGCCAGCAGCCAAGATCCGCCTAGCGGGTTAATCAATGAGCAGTTCTTC. This translates into CASSQDPPSGLINEQFF. The chain recombines TRBV4-3 with TRBJ2-1; TRBD2 aligns across 8 bases. Germline CDR1 and CDR2: LGHNA and YSLEER. The CDR3 runs to 17 residues. V trimming: 0 bases; J trimming: 6 bases; junction bases outside the gene matches: 10.

This clonotype was seen repeatedly, ten times or more. The rearrangement links TRBV20-1 to TRBJ2-7; D assignment may be TRBD1 or TRBD2 (5 bases each). V was trimmed by 1 base and J by 3 bases, leaving 13 bases between them. The germline V gene encodes CDR1 DFQATT and CDR2 SNEGSKA (reference sequence). CDR3 size: 14 residues. The CDR3 bases are TGCAGTGCTAGAGCTCCCGGGGCATACTACGAGCAGTACTTC. This translates into CSARAPGAYYEQYF.

This clonotype was seen many times. This rearrangement joins TRBV11-1 to TRBJ2-1; D is possibly TRBD1 (5 bases). The CDR3 is 15 amino acids. From germline, CDR1 is SGHAT and CDR2 FQDESV (reference sequence). The V gene lost 0 bases and the J gene lost 2 bases, with 8 bases spanning the gap. CDR3 sequence (DNA): TGTGCCAGCAGCTTAGCGGGGCGCACCTACAATGAGCAGTTCTTC. Translation gives CASSLAGRTYNEQFF.

This clonotype was seen a handful of times. The rearrangement uses TRBV9 and TRBJ2-1, with D perhaps TRBD2 (7 bases). This CDR3 region has 15 residues. Germline V lookup: CDR1 SGDLS, CDR2 YYNGEE. V was shortened by 4 bases and J by 7 bases, with 18 bases between the two germline ends. In DNA form, the CDR3 reads TGTGCCAGCAGCCAAGGATTGGGGGGGCGAAATGAGCAGTTCTTC. Its protein product is CASSQGLGGRNEQFF.

The table lists this clonotype with a few counts. Here the CDR3 reads CASSIGPVYEQYF. The CDR3 DNA follows: TGTGCCAGTAGTATAGGTCCGGTCTACGAGCAGTACTTC. The V gene is TRBV19, the J gene TRBJ2-7; no clear D. This CDR3 has 13 amino acids. V lost 1 base and J lost 3, with 7 bases in between. Germline values: CDR1 LNHDA, CDR2 SQIVND (reference sequence).

The chain carries TRBV9 and TRBJ1-5, with a weak D call TRBD1 (6 bases). This CDR3 contains 13 residues. The germline V and J ends were trimmed by 3 bases and 6 bases, with 10 bases remaining between them. CDR1 is SGDLS, CDR2 YYNGEE, per germline. The CDR3 DNA follows: TGTGCCAGCAGCGCTACAGGGACTCAGCCCCAGCATTTT. It is translated as CASSATGTQPQHF. The full variable domain, with the rest looked up from reference TRBV9 and TRBJ1-5, is DSGVTQTPKHLITATGQRVTLRCSPRSGDLSVYWYQQSLDQGLQFLIQYYNGEERAKGNILERFSAQQFPDLHSELNLSSLELGDSALYFCASSATGTQPQHFGDGTRLSIL.

The chain's CDR3 is CASSLRGLAGGLIRTQYF. The CDR3 nucleotides read TGTGCCAGCAGCCTCCGGGGACTAGCGGGGGGCCTCATCCGGACCCAGTACTTC. The J gene is TRBJ2-5, the V gene TRBV3-1, with 15 bases aligning to TRBD2. This CDR3 region has 18 residues. Germline CDR1 and CDR2: LGHDT and YNNKEL (reference sequence). V dropped 4 bases and J dropped 7; count of bases not matched to a gene: 13.

This clonotype was seen at least ten times. V is TRBV7-2 and J is TRBJ2-5, with D perhaps matching TRBD1 (6 bases). The germline V gene encodes CDR1 SGHTA and CDR2 FQGNSA. This CDR3 has 15 residues. V gave up 6 bases and J gave up 1 base, with 15 bases separating them. CDR3 loop: CASSSGQTRQETQYF. For the CDR3, the DNA is TGTGCCAGCAGTTCCGGACAGACCCGCCAAGAGACCCAGTACTTC.

The sample holds many counts of this clonotype. V gene TRBV20-1 combines with J gene TRBJ2-5; tentatively, D is TRBD2 (6 bases). The CDR3 totals 16 residues. V lost 0 bases, J lost 7 bases, and 21 bases lay in between. Germline V lookup: CDR1 DFQATT, CDR2 SNEGSKA (reference sequence). CDR3 bases: TGCAGTGCTAGAGATGGAGGGCCGGGGTCTGAGGGGACCCAGTACTTC. This codes for CSARDGGPGSEGTQYF.

This chain joins TRBV5-4 and TRBJ2-1; no clear D gene. V was trimmed by 0 bases and J by 6 bases, leaving 10 bases between them. Germline values: CDR1 SGHNT, CDR2 YYREEE (reference sequence). CDR3 size: 14 residues. CDR3 region: CASSLDNLLNEQFF. In DNA, the CDR3 is TGTGCCAGCAGCTTGGACAACCTACTCAATGAGCAGTTCTTC.

The chain has TRBV2 and TRBJ2-6; D is perhaps TRBD1 (5 bases). With 10 bases removed from V and 0 bases from J, the gap between germline ends came to 19 bases. CDR1 is SNHLY, CDR2 FYNNEI, per germline. The CDR3 covers 17 residues. The CDR3 protein is CATSRQIFLSGANVLTF. The CDR3 DNA follows: TGTGCCACCTCTAGACAGATTTTCCTCTCTGGGGCCAACGTCCTGACTTTC.

V and J are TRBV3-1 and TRBJ1-1; D remains unclear. This CDR3 contains 13 residues. Trimming cost V 4 bases and J 7 bases, with 13 bases left between them. The germline V gene encodes CDR1 LGHDT and CDR2 YNNKEL (reference sequence). CDR3: CASSPLAANEAFF. DNA of the CDR3: TGTGCCAGCAGCCCCCTCGCAGCTAATGAAGCTTTCTTT.

This clonotype was seen ten or more times. V and J are TRBV28 and TRBJ1-1; D remains unclear. This CDR3 has 15 residues. The V and J ends lost 2 bases and 1 base respectively, with 11 bases between them. Per the germline V gene, CDR1 is MDHEN and CDR2 is SYDVKM. The CDR3 DNA is TGTGCCAGCAGTTTAAGAGGACCCTCGAACACTGAAGCTTTCTTT. It translates to CASSLRGPSNTEAFF. Complete variable domain (other parts from reference TRBV28 and TRBJ1-1): DVKVTQSSRYLVKRTGEKVFLECVQDMDHENMFWYRQDPGLGLRLIYFSYDVKMKEKGDIPEGYSVSREKKERFSLILESASTNQTSMYLCASSLRGPSNTEAFFGQGTRLTVV.

This clonotype came up many times. The chain links TRBV20-1 to TRBJ1-6, with 9 bases that match TRBD1. V gave up 5 bases and J gave up 2 bases; unmatched junction bases: 13. Germline loops: CDR1 DFQATT, CDR2 SNEGSKA (reference sequence). The CDR3 runs to 18 residues. This CDR3 is CSASPMDRGLTYNSPLHF. The CDR3, as DNA: TGCAGTGCTTCCCCAATGGACAGGGGACTTACCTATAATTCACCCCTCCACTTT.

At least ten counts were recorded for this clonotype. The chain joins TRBV20-1 to TRBJ1-2, with 7 bases aligning to TRBD1. The V gene's germline CDR1 is DFQATT and CDR2 SNEGSKA (reference sequence). The CDR3 is 12 amino acids. V was pared by 3 bases and J by 6 bases, with 4 bases of the junction left unmatched. CDR3 nucleotide sequence: TGCAGTGCTAGTAGGGGGCGCGATGGCTACACCTTC. Translation gives CSASRGRDGYTF.

This clonotype has ten or more counts. The chain links TRBV10-3 to TRBJ2-3; 7 bases line up with TRBD2. From germline, CDR1 is ENHRY and CDR2 SYGVKD. V dropped 6 bases and J dropped 0; count of bases not matched to a gene: 6. This CDR3 contains 15 residues. CDR3 in amino acids: CAISQLATSTDTQYF. The CDR3 DNA is TGTGCCATCAGCCAACTAGCGACTAGCACAGATACGCAGTATTTT.